These 18 T cell receptor beta chains originate from one sample sequenced in a study of cytomegalovirus exposure and HLA in healthy donors (dated by TCRdb to 2015 to 2018). The library was made by the immunoSEQ multiplex PCR assay. Sourced from immuneACCESS, this table was stored by TCRdb with only in-frame sequences that have V and J called. A share of the clones is absent; for the studies checked, an unresolved V gene accounts for under half, and the remainder has no known explanation. Within this sample are about 300,000 clones, with around 87% of them counted one time only. The ten largest clones add up to roughly 1% of the sample. The sequenced sample consisted of PBMCs. These receptors all stem from a woman younger than 30 in good health and CMV-seronegative.

V usage is TRBV18 and J usage is TRBJ2-7; 7 bases are a match to TRBD1. Germline V lookup: CDR1 KGHSH, CDR2 LQKENI. Unmatched junction bases numbered 6, after V lost 2 bases and J lost 2 bases. The CDR3 has 15 amino acids. CDR3 loop: CASSPSAGGTYEQYF. Here the CDR3 DNA reads TGTGCCAGCTCACCAAGCGCAGGGGGAACCTACGAGCAGTACTTC.

The chain combines TRBV11-3 with TRBJ2-1; 8 bases line up with TRBD2. Germline lookup yields CDR1 SGHNT and CDR2 YENEEA. The CDR3 sequence is 16 residues long. After removal of 1 base from V and 8 bases from J, the junction contained 10 bases not matched to a gene. The DNA for the CDR3 is TGTGCCAGCAGCTTAGTCGGGACTAGGGCCCGCGATGAGCAGTTCTTC. It specifies CASSLVGTRARDEQFF.

The chain has TRBV5-5 and TRBJ2-5; D remains ambiguous. Trimming shortened V by 6 bases and J by 6 bases, and 9 bases separated the two germline ends. This CDR3 is built from 11 residues. Germline V CDR1 and CDR2: SGHKS, YYEKEE (reference sequence). CDR3 sequence: CASNQAQTQYF. Written as DNA, the CDR3 is TGTGCCAGCAATCAGGCTCAGACCCAGTACTTC.

The chain is built from TRBV6-6 and TRBJ1-5; 10 bases fit TRBD1. With V trimmed by 1 base and J by 11 bases, 5 bases remained unmatched. There are 14 residues in the CDR3. Germline CDR1 MNHNY, CDR2 SVGAGI (reference sequence). CDR3 sequence reads: CASSYFQGQGSQHF. In DNA form, the CDR3 reads TGTGCCAGCAGTTACTTCCAGGGACAGGGGTCCCAGCATTTT.

This clone has a single count. The gene calls are TRBV5-1 and TRBJ2-1; 10 bases fit TRBD2. This CDR3 comprises 18 residues. The V segment lost 0 bases and the J segment 5 bases; nucleotides outside the gene matches: 11. Looked up from germline, CDR1 is SGHRS and CDR2 is YFSETQ. The CDR3 here is CASSLAQLLAGRNNEQFF. The CDR3 DNA reads TGCGCCAGCAGCTTGGCTCAACTACTAGCGGGACGCAACAATGAGCAGTTCTTC.

This rearrangement joins TRBV19 to TRBJ2-5; D is perhaps TRBD1 (5 bases). Between the trimmed V and J ends, which lost 3 bases and 3 bases, there was a span of 11 bases. In germline, CDR1 is LNHDA, CDR2 SQIVND (reference sequence). The CDR3 contains 14 residues. The CDR3 bases are TGTGCCAGTAGTATTTTAGCAGGGAAAGAGACCCAGTACTTC. Residues: CASSILAGKETQYF. The full variable domain, rest sourced from reference TRBV19 and TRBJ2-5, is DGGITQSPKYLFRKEGQNVTLSCEQNLNHDAMYWYRQDPGQGLRLIYYSQIVNDFQKGDIAEGYSVSREKKESFPLTVTSAQKNPTAFYLCASSILAGKETQYFGPGTRLLVL.

The gene calls are TRBV27 and TRBJ2-7; a possible D gene is TRBD1 (6 bases). Germline V gene data show CDR1 as MNHEY and CDR2 as SMNVEV (reference sequence). The CDR3 length is 15 residues. The V end lost 8 bases, the J end lost 7 bases, and 24 bases lay between the germline ends. Here the CDR3 reads CASGPKGGPGGEQYF. In DNA, the CDR3 is TGTGCCAGCGGCCCTAAAGGGGGACCCGGTGGGGAGCAGTACTTC.

The V call is TRBV5-6, the J call TRBJ2-7, with D unclear. V was clipped by 0 bases and J by 3 bases, with 10 bases between them. This CDR3 region has 14 residues. Germline V gene data show CDR1 as SGHDT and CDR2 as YYEEEE. CDR3 bases: TGTGCCAGCAGCTTGGAGACATTATACTACGAGCAGTACTTC. Encoded protein: CASSLETLYYEQYF.

This chain joins TRBV29-1 and TRBJ2-1; 14 nucleotides line up with TRBD2. V dropped 2 bases and J dropped 10; count of bases not matched to a gene: 10. Germline V gene data show CDR1 as SQVTM and CDR2 as ANQGSEA. CDR3 length: 16 amino acids. The CDR3 coding sequence is TGCAGCGTTGAACCCACGCCGGGACTAGCGGGAGTCGAGCAGTTCTTC. It specifies CSVEPTPGLAGVEQFF.

In this sample, this clone turned up once. The J gene is TRBJ1-2, the V gene TRBV5-1; perhaps TRBD1 as D (5 bases). Looked up from germline, CDR1 is SGHRS and CDR2 is YFSETQ. Deletions cut 6 bases from V and 0 bases from J, with 15 bases between. The CDR3 spans 15 residues. CDR3 region: CASKPGSGANYGYTF. CDR3 in DNA: TGCGCCAGCAAACCCGGGTCGGGGGCTAACTATGGCTACACCTTC.

The chain has TRBV10-3 and TRBJ2-5, with D possibly matching TRBD2 (5 bases). The germline gives CDR1 ENHRY, CDR2 SYGVKD. The CDR3 totals 14 residues. Trimming pared 8 bases from V and 2 bases from J, leaving 15 bases between. The CDR3 DNA follows: TGTGCCATCCGCCCCTCCCCGGGACAAGAGACCCAGTACTTC. Translation gives CAIRPSPGQETQYF.

This chain links TRBV18 with TRBJ2-3; the match to TRBD2 covers 10 bases. V lost 4 bases to trimming and J lost 1 base; unmatched junction nucleotides: 2. Germline-derived CDR1 and CDR2 are KGHSH and LQKENI. The CDR3 is 15 amino acids. DNA for the CDR3: TGTGCCAGCTCACTCGGACTAGCGGGCACAGATACGCAGTATTTT. This encodes CASSLGLAGTDTQYF.

CDR3 amino acids: CASSQQSGLASDTQYF. The CDR3 bases are TGCGCCAGCAGCCAACAATCGGGACTAGCGTCCGATACGCAGTATTTT. This chain connects TRBV4-1 to TRBJ2-3; 10 bases fit TRBD2. The CDR3 is 16 amino acids. The germline CDR1 and CDR2 sequences are MGHRA and YSYEKL. V dropped 2 bases and J dropped 6; count of bases not matched to a gene: 8.

V is TRBV30 and J is TRBJ2-5; TRBD2 aligns across 8 bases. CDR1 and CDR2 (germline): GTSNPN, SVGIG (reference sequence). CDR3 length: 14 amino acids. Trimming cost V 8 bases and J 4 bases; bases outside gene matches: 12. The CDR3 here is CAQGIAGGGETQYF. The CDR3 nucleotides are TGTGCCCAGGGGATTGCGGGAGGTGGAGAGACCCAGTACTTC.

The chain joins TRBV5-1 to TRBJ2-1, with a tentative D call TRBD2 (5 bases). This CDR3 comprises 15 residues. With 0 bases removed from V and 5 bases from J, the gap between germline ends came to 12 bases. Germline values: CDR1 SGHRS, CDR2 YFSETQ. As DNA, the CDR3 is TGCGCCAGCAGCTTGGTTTCCGGGGAGCACAATGAGCAGTTCTTC. Amino acid sequence: CASSLVSGEHNEQFF.

This chain connects TRBV5-1 to TRBJ1-1; 9 positions match TRBD1. Looked up from germline, CDR1 is SGHRS and CDR2 is YFSETQ. The V gene end was trimmed by 0 bases and the J gene end by 4 bases; junction bases not matched to a gene: 4. CDR3 length: 15 amino acids. In DNA form, the CDR3 reads TGCGCCAGCAGCTTGGGCGGGACAGGGCCCACTGAAGCTTTCTTT. Its translation is CASSLGGTGPTEAFF.

The chain recombines TRBV4-1 with TRBJ1-2, with D tentatively TRBD1 (6 bases). V was cut by 0 bases and J by 8 bases, with 22 bases left in between. The germline V gene has CDR1 MGHRA and CDR2 YSYEKL. CDR3 length: 17 residues. CDR3 sequence: CASSQDNRASSVSGYTF. The CDR3, as DNA: TGCGCCAGCAGCCAAGATAACAGGGCCTCCTCTGTGTCGGGCTACACCTTC.

The rearrangement uses TRBV27 and TRBJ2-7; 10 nucleotides match TRBD1. CDR3 length: 15 amino acids. Germline V gene lookup returns CDR1 MNHEY and CDR2 SMNVEV (reference sequence). The V gene end was trimmed by 4 bases and the J gene end by 3 bases; junction bases not matched to a gene: 6. The CDR3 nucleotides are TGTGCCAGCAGTTCCCCGGGACAGGGGCTCTACGAGCAGTACTTC. Protein product: CASSSPGQGLYEQYF.